Listed below are T cell receptor beta chains from one sample, sequenced in a study of OX40 agonist ivuxolimab in advanced cancers. Some clones are missing from TCRdb's copy, which holds only in-frame ones; the method was immunoSEQ multiplex PCR. The sample holds 43,000 or so clones, approximately 86% seen once. The source was CD4+ or CD8+ T cells sorted from blood, collected in a trial of the OX40 agonist ivuxolimab. These receptors originate from an adult with an advanced solid tumor such as melanoma, head and neck, liver or kidney cancer. Each CDR3 is given with its conserved first and last residue. The D gene is left open where the match is weak. A row's size may be missing; if present it is once, few, many or a size class.

V	J	D	length	size	CDR3	DNA
TRBV2	TRBJ1-1	TRBD1	14	few	CASRNGQGWTEAFF	TGTGCCAGCAGGAACGGACAGGGGTGGACTGAAGCTTTCTTT
TRBV6-5	TRBJ2-2	.	16	.	CASSYLGRANTGELFF	TGTGCCAGCAGTTACTTGGGACGGGCGAACACCGGGGAGCTGTTTTTT
TRBV2	TRBJ1-6	.	14	.	CASSVQEAASPLHF	TGTGCCAGCAGTGTTCAGGAGGCAGCTTCACCCCTCCACTTT
TRBV28	TRBJ2-7	.	12	.	CASSRQAYEQYF	TGTGCCAGCAGCCGTCAGGCCTACGAGCAGTACTTC
TRBV6-1	TRBJ2-5	.	13	.	CALRGGWQETQYF	TGTGCCTTGCGGGGAGGCTGGCAAGAGACCCAGTACTTC
TRBV4-1	TRBJ2-1	TRBD1	14	once	CASSQLDRGREQFF	TGCGCCAGCAGCCAACTCGACAGGGGGCGGGAGCAGTTCTTC
TRBV6-1	TRBJ2-5	.	15	.	CASSERGAGRETQYF	TGTGCCAGCAGTGAACGGGGGGCAGGTCGTGAGACCCAGTACTTC
TRBV6-5	TRBJ1-1	.	14	.	CASSQQGLNTEAFF	TGTGCCAGCAGTCAACAGGGATTGAACACTGAAGCTTTCTTT
TRBV6-1	TRBJ1-1	.	15	.	CASSEGPGMNTEAFF	TGTGCCAGCAGTGAAGGTCCCGGCATGAACACTGAAGCTTTCTTT
TRBV30	TRBJ1-5	.	14	.	CAWSVTAGDQPQHF	TGTGCCTGGAGTGTAACCGCCGGGGACCAGCCCCAGCATTTT
TRBV12-5	TRBJ2-3	.	14	.	CASGLAVSGGTQYF	TGTGCTAGTGGTTTGGCGGTTTCCGGAGGTACGCAGTATTTT
TRBV10-3	TRBJ2-7	.	14	once	CAITQDYLSYEQYF	TGTGCCATCACACAGGACTACCTCTCCTACGAGCAGTACTTC
TRBV2	TRBJ1-1	.	14	.	CASSLGSGDTEAFF	TGTGCCAGCAGTTTGGGAAGTGGGGACACTGAAGCTTTCTTT
TRBV19	TRBJ1-1	.	15	.	CASSIRPYTNTEAFF	TGTGCCAGTAGTATTCGGCCTTATACAAACACTGAAGCTTTCTTT
TRBV27	TRBJ1-6	TRBD1	19	.	CASSSQMDRARPYNSPLHF	TGTGCCAGCAGTTCGCAAATGGACAGGGCCAGGCCCTATAATTCACCCCTCCACTTT
TRBV4-2	TRBJ1-1	.	14	.	CASSQGVGGTEAFF	TGTGCCAGCAGCCAAGGGGTGGGGGGCACTGAAGCTTTCTTT
TRBV6-6	TRBJ2-2	.	14	.	CASRTTGNTGELFF	TGTGCCAGCAGAACGACAGGCAACACCGGGGAGCTGTTTTTT
TRBV7-9	TRBJ1-2	.	13	.	CASSSEGFIGYTF	TGTGCCAGCAGCTCCGAGGGGTTTATTGGCTACACCTTC
TRBV5-8	TRBJ1-4	.	14	.	CASSLRLENEKLFF	TGTGCCAGCAGCCTGCGGCTGGAGAATGAAAAACTGTTTTTT
TRBV18	TRBJ1-5	.	17	once	CASSPAAGGAGNQPQHF	TGTGCCAGCTCACCGGCTGCCGGGGGGGCAGGCAATCAGCCCCAGCATTTT
TRBV2	TRBJ1-1	.	13	.	CASSELFPGGAFF	TGTGCCAGCAGTGAATTATTCCCAGGCGGGGCTTTCTTT
TRBV19	TRBJ1-4	TRBD1	14	.	CASSIRGLGEKLFF	TGTGCCAGTAGTATTAGGGGGCTCGGTGAAAAACTGTTTTTT
TRBV2	TRBJ2-2	.	14	.	CASSDGQVTGELFF	TGTGCCAGCAGTGATGGTCAGGTGACCGGGGAGCTGTTTTTT
TRBV9	TRBJ2-1	TRBD2	15	.	CASSATSGSGDEQFF	TGTGCCAGCAGCGCGACTAGCGGGAGTGGTGATGAGCAGTTCTTC
TRBV6-5	TRBJ2-1	.	15	.	CASSRPRGSYNEQFF	TGTGCCAGCAGTCGCCCCCGGGGCTCCTACAATGAGCAGTTCTTC
TRBV7-3	TRBJ2-7	TRBD1	15	.	CASSPEGTGPYEQYF	TGTGCCAGCAGCCCAGAGGGGACAGGGCCATACGAGCAGTACTTC
TRBV6-5	TRBJ2-4	.	15	.	CASSYGSTKKNIQYF	TGTGCCAGCAGTTACGGGTCGACGAAGAAAAACATTCAGTACTTC
TRBV5-5	TRBJ2-3	.	15	once	CASSYFRDSTDTQYF	TGTGCCAGCAGCTACTTCCGGGACAGCACAGATACGCAGTATTTT
TRBV13	TRBJ1-6	.	13	.	CASSSRANSPLHF	TGTGCCAGCAGCTCCCGGGCCAATTCACCCCTCCACTTT